The present entry profiles one T cell receptor beta chain with its context. The participants were between about 18 and 90 years old and came from some 23 US areas. The data were produced by immunoSEQ multiplex PCR, yet TCRdb's version contains in-frame clones alone and is incomplete. The sample lists about 300,000 clones, roughly 86% occurring once. CDR1 and CDR2 (germline): SGHRS, YFSETQ. CDR3 length equals 15 residues. Trimming pared 0 bases from V and 3 bases from J, leaving 9 bases between. This sample was taken from a study of blood T cell repertoires in COVID-19. Turning to the study itself: Whether acute or convalescent, the COVID-19 samples came from the United States, Italy and Spain. T cells, B-cell-depleted T cells, or PBMCs provided the cDNA or gDNA that served as material.

The chain carries TRBV5-1 and TRBJ2-2; no clear D gene. Material: PBMCs or T cells enriched from blood (not recorded which). The TCR sequence derives from a woman in her forties or fifties who had been exposed to COVID-19. The chain's CDR3 is CASSLGSRYTGELFF. DNA for the CDR3: TGCGCCAGCAGCTTGGGTTCCAGATACACCGGGGAGCTGTTTTTT.